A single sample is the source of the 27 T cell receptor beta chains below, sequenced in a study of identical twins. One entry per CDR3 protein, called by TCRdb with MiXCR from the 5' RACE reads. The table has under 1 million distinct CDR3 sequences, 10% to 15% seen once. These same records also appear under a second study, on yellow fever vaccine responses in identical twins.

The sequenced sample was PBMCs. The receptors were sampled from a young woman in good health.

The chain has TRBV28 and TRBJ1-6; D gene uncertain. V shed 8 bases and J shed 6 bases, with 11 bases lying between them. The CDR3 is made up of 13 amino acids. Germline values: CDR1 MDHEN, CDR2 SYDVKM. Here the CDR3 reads CASHRGGNSPLHF. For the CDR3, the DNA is TGTGCCAGCCACCGAGGTGGTAATTCACCCCTCCACTTT. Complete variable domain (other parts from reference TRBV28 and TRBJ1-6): DVKVTQSSRYLVKRTGEKVFLECVQDMDHENMFWYRQDPGLGLRLIYFSYDVKMKEKGDIPEGYSVSREKKERFSLILESASTNQTSMYLCASHRGGNSPLHFGNGTRLTVT.

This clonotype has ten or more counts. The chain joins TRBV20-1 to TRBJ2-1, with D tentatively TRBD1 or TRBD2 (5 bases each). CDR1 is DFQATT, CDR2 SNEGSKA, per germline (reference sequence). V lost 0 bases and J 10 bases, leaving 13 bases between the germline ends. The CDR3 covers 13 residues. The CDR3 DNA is TGCAGTGCTAGAGATTCCCCCGGGGCGGAGCAGTTCTTC. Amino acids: CSARDSPGAEQFF.

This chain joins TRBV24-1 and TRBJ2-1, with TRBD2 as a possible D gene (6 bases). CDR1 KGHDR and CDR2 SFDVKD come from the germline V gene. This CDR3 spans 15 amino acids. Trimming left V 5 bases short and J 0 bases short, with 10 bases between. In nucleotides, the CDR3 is TGTGCCACCAGTGCGGGAGCAAGCTCCTACAATGAGCAGTTCTTC. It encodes CATSAGASSYNEQFF.

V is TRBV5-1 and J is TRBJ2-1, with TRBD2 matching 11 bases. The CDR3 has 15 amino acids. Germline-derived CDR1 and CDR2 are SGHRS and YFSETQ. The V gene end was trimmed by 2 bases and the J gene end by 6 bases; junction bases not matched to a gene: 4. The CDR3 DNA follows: TGCGCCAGCAGCTTACCCGGGACTAGCGGCAATGAGCAGTTCTTC. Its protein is CASSLPGTSGNEQFF. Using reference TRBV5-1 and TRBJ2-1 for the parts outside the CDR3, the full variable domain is KAGVTQTPRYLIKTRGQQVTLSCSPISGHRSVSWYQQTPGQGLQFLFEYFSETQRNKGNFPGRFSGRQFSNSRSEMNVSTLELGDSALYLCASSLPGTSGNEQFFGPGTRLTVL.

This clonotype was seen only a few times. CDR3 protein: CASSSYRVHSGNTIYF. The CDR3 coding sequence is TGTGCCAGCAGCTCGTACAGGGTACACTCTGGAAACACCATATATTTT. The chain joins TRBV7-9 to TRBJ1-3; D might be TRBD1 (6 bases). The CDR3 runs to 16 residues. Germline V gene sequence: CDR1 SEHNR, CDR2 FQNEAQ (reference sequence). The V end was cut by 4 bases, the J end by 0 bases, with 13 bases between.

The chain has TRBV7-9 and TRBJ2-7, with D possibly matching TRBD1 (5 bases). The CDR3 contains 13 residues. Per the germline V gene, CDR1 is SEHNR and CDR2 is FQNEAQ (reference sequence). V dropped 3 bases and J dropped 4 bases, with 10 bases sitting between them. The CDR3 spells CASSLLTAYEQYF. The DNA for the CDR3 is TGTGCCAGCAGCTTGCTGACAGCTTACGAGCAGTACTTC. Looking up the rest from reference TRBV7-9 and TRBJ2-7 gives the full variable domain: DTGVSQNPRHKITKRGQNVTFRCDPISEHNRLYWYRQTLGQGPEFLTYFQNEAQLEKSRLLSDRFSAERPKGSFSTLEIQRTEQGDSAMYLCASSLLTAYEQYFGPGTRLTVT.

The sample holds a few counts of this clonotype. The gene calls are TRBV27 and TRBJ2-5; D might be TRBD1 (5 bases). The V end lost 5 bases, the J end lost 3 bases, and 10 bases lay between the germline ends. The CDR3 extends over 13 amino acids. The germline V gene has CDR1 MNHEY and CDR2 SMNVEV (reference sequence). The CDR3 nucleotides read TGTGCCAGCAGTCTACAGGAAAAAGAGACCCAGTACTTC. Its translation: CASSLQEKETQYF.

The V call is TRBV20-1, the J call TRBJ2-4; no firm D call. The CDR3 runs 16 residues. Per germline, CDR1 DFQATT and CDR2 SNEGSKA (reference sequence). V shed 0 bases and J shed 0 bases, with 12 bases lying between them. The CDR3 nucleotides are TGCAGTGCTAGAGATCTTAGCCAGCTAGCCAAAAACATTCAGTACTTC. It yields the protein CSARDLSQLAKNIQYF.

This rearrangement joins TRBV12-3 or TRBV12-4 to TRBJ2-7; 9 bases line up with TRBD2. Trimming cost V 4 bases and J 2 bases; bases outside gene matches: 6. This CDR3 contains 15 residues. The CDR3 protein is CASSSQAGGTYEQYF. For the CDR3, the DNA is TGTGCCAGCAGTTCACAAGCGGGAGGTACCTACGAGCAGTACTTC.

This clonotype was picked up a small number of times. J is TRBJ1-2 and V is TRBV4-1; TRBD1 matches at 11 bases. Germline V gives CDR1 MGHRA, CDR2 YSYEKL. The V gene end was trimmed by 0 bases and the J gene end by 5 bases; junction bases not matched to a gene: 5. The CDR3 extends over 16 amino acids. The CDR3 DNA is TGCGCCAGCAGCCAAGATATGGGACAGGGGGTTTATGGCTACACCTTC. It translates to CASSQDMGQGVYGYTF.

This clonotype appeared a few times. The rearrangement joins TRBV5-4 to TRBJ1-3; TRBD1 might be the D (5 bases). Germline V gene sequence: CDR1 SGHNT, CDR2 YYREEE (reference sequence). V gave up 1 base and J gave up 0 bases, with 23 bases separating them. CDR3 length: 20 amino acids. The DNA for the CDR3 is TGTGCCAGCAGCTTGTCGGGACGGTGGCCCTCTTACTCCTCTGGAAACACCATATATTTT. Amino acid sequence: CASSLSGRWPSYSSGNTIYF.

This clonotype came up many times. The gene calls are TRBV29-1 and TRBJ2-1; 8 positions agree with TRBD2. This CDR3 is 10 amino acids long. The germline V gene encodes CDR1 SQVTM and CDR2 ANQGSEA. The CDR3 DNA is TGCACCGGGGGGGGGCATGAGCAGTTCTTC. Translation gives CTGGGHEQFF.

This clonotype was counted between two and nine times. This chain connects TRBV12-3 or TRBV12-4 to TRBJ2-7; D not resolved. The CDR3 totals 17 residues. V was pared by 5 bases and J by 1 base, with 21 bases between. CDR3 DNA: TGTGCCAGCAGTCCAACCCGCCTCTTGGGTCGTTCCTACGAGCAGTACTTC. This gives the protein CASSPTRLLGRSYEQYF.

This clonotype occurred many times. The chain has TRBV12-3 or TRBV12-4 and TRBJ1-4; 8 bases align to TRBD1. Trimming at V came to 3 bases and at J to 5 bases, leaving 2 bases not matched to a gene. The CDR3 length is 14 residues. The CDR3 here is CASSLDRVNEKLFF. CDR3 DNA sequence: TGTGCCAGCAGTTTGGACAGGGTGAATGAAAAACTGTTTTTT.

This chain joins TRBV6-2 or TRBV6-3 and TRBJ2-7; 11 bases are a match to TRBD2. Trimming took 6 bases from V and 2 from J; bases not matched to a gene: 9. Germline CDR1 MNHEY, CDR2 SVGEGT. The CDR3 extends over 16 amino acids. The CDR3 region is CASRPVAGGGTYEQYF. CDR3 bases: TGTGCCAGCAGACCAGTAGCGGGAGGGGGGACCTACGAGCAGTACTTC.

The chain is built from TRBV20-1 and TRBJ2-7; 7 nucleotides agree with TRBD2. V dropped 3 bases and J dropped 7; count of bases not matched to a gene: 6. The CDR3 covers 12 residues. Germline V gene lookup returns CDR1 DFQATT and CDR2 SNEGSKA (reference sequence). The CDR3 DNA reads TGCAGTGCTAGTCTAGGGACTATAGAGCAGTACGTC. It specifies CSASLGTIEQYV.

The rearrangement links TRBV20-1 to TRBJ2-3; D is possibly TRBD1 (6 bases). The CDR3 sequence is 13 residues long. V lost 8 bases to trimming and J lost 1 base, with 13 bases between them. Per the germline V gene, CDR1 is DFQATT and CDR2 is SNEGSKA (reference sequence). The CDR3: CSWEAGGTDTQYF. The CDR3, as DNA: TGCAGTTGGGAAGCAGGGGGCACAGATACGCAGTATTTT.

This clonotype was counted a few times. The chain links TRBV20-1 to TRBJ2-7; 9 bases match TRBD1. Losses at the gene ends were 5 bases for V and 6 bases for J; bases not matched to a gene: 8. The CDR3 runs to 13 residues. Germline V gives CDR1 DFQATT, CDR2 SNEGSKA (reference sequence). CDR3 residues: CSASGTGFFEQYF. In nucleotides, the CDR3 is TGCAGTGCTTCCGGGACAGGGTTTTTCGAGCAGTACTTC.

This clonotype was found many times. The CDR3 DNA sequence: TGTGCCAGCTGCCTTCTACTGTTTTTT. This translates into CASCLLLFF. V usage is TRBV21-1 and J usage is TRBJ1-4. TRBV21-1 is assigned pseudogene status. The CDR3 extends over 9 amino acids.

CDR3 nucleotides: TGTGCCAGCAGAAACCTCCCGACCGGGACGGCCTACAATGAGCAGTTCTTC. Translation gives CASRNLPTGTAYNEQFF. The gene calls are TRBV6-2 or TRBV6-3 and TRBJ2-1; either TRBD1 or TRBD2 may supply D (5 bases each). Deletions cut 6 bases from V and 2 bases from J, with 20 bases between. Germline loops: CDR1 MNHEY, CDR2 SVGEGT. This CDR3 comprises 17 residues.

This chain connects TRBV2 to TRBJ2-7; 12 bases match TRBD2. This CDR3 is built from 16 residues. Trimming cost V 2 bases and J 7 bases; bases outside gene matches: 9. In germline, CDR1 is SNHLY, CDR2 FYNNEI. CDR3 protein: CASSESWLAGGNEQYF. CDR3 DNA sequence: TGTGCCAGCAGTGAATCTTGGCTAGCGGGAGGGAATGAGCAGTACTTC.

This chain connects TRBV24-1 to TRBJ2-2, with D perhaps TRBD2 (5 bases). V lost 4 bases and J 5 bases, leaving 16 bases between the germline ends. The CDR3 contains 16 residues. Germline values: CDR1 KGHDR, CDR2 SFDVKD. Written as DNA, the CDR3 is TGTGCCACCAGTGACCGCGGACTGCCGGGAACCGGGGAGCTGTTTTTT. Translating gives CATSDRGLPGTGELFF.

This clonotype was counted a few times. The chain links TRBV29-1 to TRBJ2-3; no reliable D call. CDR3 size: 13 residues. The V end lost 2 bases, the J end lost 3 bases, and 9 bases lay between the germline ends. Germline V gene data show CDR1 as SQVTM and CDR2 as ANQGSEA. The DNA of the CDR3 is TGCAGCGTTGAATCCAGAATTACAGATACGCAGTATTTT. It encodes CSVESRITDTQYF.

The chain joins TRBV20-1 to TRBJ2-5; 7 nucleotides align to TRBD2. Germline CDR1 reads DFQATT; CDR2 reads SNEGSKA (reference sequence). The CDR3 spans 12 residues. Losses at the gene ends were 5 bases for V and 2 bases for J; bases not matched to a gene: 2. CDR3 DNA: TGCAGTGCTCTAGCGGTACAAGAGACCCAGTACTTC. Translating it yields CSALAVQETQYF.

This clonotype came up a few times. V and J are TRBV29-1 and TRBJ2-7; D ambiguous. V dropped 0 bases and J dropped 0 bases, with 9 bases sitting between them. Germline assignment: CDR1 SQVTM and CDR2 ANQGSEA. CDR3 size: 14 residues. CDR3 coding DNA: TGCAGCGTTGAAGATCGGACGGCCTCCTACGAGCAGTACTTC. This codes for CSVEDRTASYEQYF.

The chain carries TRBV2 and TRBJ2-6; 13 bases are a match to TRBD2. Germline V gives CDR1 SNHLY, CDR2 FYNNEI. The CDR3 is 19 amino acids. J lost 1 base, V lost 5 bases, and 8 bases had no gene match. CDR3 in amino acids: CASSPMGLAGRSGANVLTF. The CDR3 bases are TGTGCCAGCAGTCCCATGGGACTAGCGGGACGGTCTGGGGCCAACGTCCTGACTTTC.

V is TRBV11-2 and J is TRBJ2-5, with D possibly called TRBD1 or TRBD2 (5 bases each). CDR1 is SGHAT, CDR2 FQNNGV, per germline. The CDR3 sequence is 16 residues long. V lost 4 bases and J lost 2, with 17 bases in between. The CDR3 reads CASSSELLGVQETQYF. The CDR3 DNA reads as TGTGCCAGCAGCTCAGAGCTTTTGGGGGTTCAAGAGACCCAGTACTTC.